The 11 T cell receptor beta chains below were found in one sample sequenced in a study of T-cell reconstitution after alpha-beta-depleted transplantation in children. The authors prepared the TCRbeta library with unique molecular identifiers. Using its own MiXCR run on the PCR reads, TCRdb lists one record per CDR3 protein. The sample shows about 540,000 distinct CDR3 sequences, about a quarter of them seen only once. Material: PBMCs, obtained before TCRalphabeta/CD19-depleted stem cell transplant. The receptors come from a boy under two years old with Wiskott-Aldrich syndrome, due to receive a stem cell transplant.

This clonotype came up a few times. Relative to the germline gene, one junction end is altered; a read error may explain this. The chain employs TRBV20-1 and TRBJ2-7; D gene ambiguous. The CDR3 is made up of 11 amino acids. Germline loops: CDR1 DFQATT, CDR2 SNEGSKA (reference sequence). This chain's CDR3 is CGARAPYEQYF. In DNA, the CDR3 is TGCGGTGCTAGGGCCCCTTACGAGCAGTACTTC.

This clonotype came up a few times. CDR3 sequence reads: CASIKLSGRGETQYF. The CDR3, as DNA: TGTGCCAGCATCAAATTGAGCGGGAGGGGAGAGACCCAGTACTTC. The V call is TRBV7-9, the J call TRBJ2-5; 10 nucleotides align to TRBD2. Germline CDR1 and CDR2: SEHNR and FQNEAQ (reference sequence). This CDR3 comprises 15 residues. V trimming: 7 bases; J trimming: 4 bases; junction bases outside the gene matches: 9.

This clonotype was found a few times. The J gene is TRBJ2-1, the V gene TRBV7-8; 10 bases are a match to TRBD2. With 5 bases clipped from V and 2 bases from J, the junction kept 12 bases outside the gene matches. The CDR3 runs to 18 residues. From germline, CDR1 is SGHVS and CDR2 FQNEAQ. CDR3 protein: CASSPTPPGLATYNEQFF. The DNA of the CDR3 is TGTGCCAGCAGCCCAACACCACCGGGACTAGCGACCTACAATGAGCAGTTCTTC.

This clonotype occurred a few times. Written as DNA, the CDR3 is TGTGCCAGCAGCGTTGCGGGAGTAGGGTCCTACAATGAGCAGTTCTTC. Translation gives CASSVAGVGSYNEQFF. The V and J genes are TRBV9 and TRBJ2-1; 7 bases line up with TRBD2. There are 16 residues in the CDR3. Germline V gene lookup returns CDR1 SGDLS and CDR2 YYNGEE. With 2 bases clipped from V and 1 base from J, the junction kept 6 bases outside the gene matches.

The chain joins TRBV7-9 to TRBJ1-2; tentatively, D is TRBD1 (5 bases). Trimming removed 2 bases from V and 7 bases from J, with 14 bases in between. This CDR3 has 14 amino acids. In germline, CDR1 is SEHNR, CDR2 FQNEAQ (reference sequence). The CDR3 region has the DNA TGTGCCAGCAGCTTATTGGCGGGGCAAGGTGGCTACACCTTC. Residues: CASSLLAGQGGYTF.

This clonotype was found a few times. The V gene is TRBV5-6, the J gene TRBJ2-3, with no clear D. V dropped 2 bases and J dropped 2 bases, with 9 bases sitting between them. The germline V gene has CDR1 SGHDT and CDR2 YYEEEE. This CDR3 spans 14 amino acids. The CDR3 loop reads CASSFRSDTDTQYF. In DNA, the CDR3 is TGTGCCAGCAGCTTTCGGTCCGACACAGATACGCAGTATTTT.

Here the CDR3 DNA reads TGTGCCACCAGTCCGGACGGGAACACCGGGGAGCTGTTTTTT. Translated: CATSPDGNTGELFF. J is TRBJ2-2 and V is TRBV24-1; D is unclear. The CDR3 runs to 14 residues. Trimming took 6 bases from V and 1 from J, leaving 8 bases between them. Germline V gene lookup returns CDR1 KGHDR and CDR2 SFDVKD.

This clonotype was seen a handful of times. The chain joins TRBV7-9 to TRBJ2-5, with D unresolved. Germline assignment: CDR1 SEHNR and CDR2 FQNEAQ (reference sequence). This CDR3 spans 15 amino acids. Deletions cut 5 bases from V and 5 bases from J, with 18 bases between. CDR3 amino acids: CASSPRGNRYETQYF. CDR3 nucleotide sequence: TGTGCCAGCAGCCCACGTGGCAACAGATACGAGACCCAGTACTTC.

This clonotype was counted between two and nine times. The chain carries TRBV6-6 and TRBJ2-2; D unclear. V dropped 8 bases and J dropped 10 bases, with 8 bases sitting between them. There are 10 residues in the CDR3. The germline gives CDR1 MNHNY, CDR2 SVGAGI (reference sequence). The DNA for the CDR3 is TGTGCCAGCGGATGGGCGGAGCTGTTTTTT. Its protein is CASGWAELFF.

The chain has TRBV20-1 and TRBJ2-7, with D possibly being TRBD2 (5 bases). V lost 6 bases, J lost 0 bases, and 15 bases lay in between. The germline gives CDR1 DFQATT, CDR2 SNEGSKA (reference sequence). This CDR3 region has 14 residues. This chain's CDR3 is CSALLVAFSYEQYF. The CDR3 DNA follows: TGCAGTGCCTTACTAGTGGCCTTCTCCTACGAGCAGTACTTC.

The chain employs TRBV6-1 and TRBJ2-1; 10 bases map to TRBD2. The V gene's germline CDR1 is MNHNS and CDR2 SASEGT. Trimming took 6 bases from V and 3 from J; bases not matched to a gene: 5. CDR3 length: 15 residues. The CDR3 region is CASRPRTSGYNEQFF. CDR3 sequence (DNA): TGTGCCAGCAGACCTAGGACTAGCGGCTACAATGAGCAGTTCTTC.